The 10 T cell receptor beta chains below come from one sample, sequenced in a study of blood T cell repertoires in COVID-19. This table comes from immunoSEQ multiplex PCR, and its TCRdb copy is limited to in-frame clones, with some not included. Of 200,000 to 250,000 clones listed, roughly 88% are singletons. Sequenced sample: peripheral blood. Receptor source: a man aged 80 or over with acute or convalescent COVID-19.

The gene calls are TRBV9 and TRBJ2-5; D perhaps matches TRBD2 (6 bases). Per germline, CDR1 SGDLS and CDR2 YYNGEE. The CDR3 is made up of 13 amino acids. V was pared by 4 bases and J by 4 bases, with 11 bases between. The CDR3 sequence is CASSTLGGETQYF. In nucleotides, the CDR3 is TGTGCCAGCAGCACTTTGGGAGGAGAGACCCAGTACTTC.

The rearrangement uses TRBV6-5 and TRBJ1-1; no definite D call. CDR1 and CDR2 from the germline V gene are MNHEY and SVGAGI. CDR3 size: 12 residues. Trimming took 2 bases from V and 7 from J, leaving 8 bases between them. In nucleotides, the CDR3 is TGTGCCAGCAGTTACGCGGGTGGTGAAGCTTTCTTT. Translation: CASSYAGGEAFF.

The chain uses TRBV10-3 and TRBJ1-6, with TRBD1 matching 8 bases. The CDR3 is 17 amino acids. V gave up 3 bases and J gave up 3 bases; unmatched junction bases: 7. CDR1 and CDR2 from the germline V gene are ENHRY and SYGVKD. CDR3 amino acids: CAISEVDDRGYNSPLHF. The CDR3 region has the DNA TGTGCCATCAGTGAAGTGGACGACAGGGGCTATAATTCACCCCTCCACTTT.

The genes are TRBV13 and TRBJ1-2; no firm D call. Germline assignment: CDR1 PRHDT and CDR2 FYEKMQ (reference sequence). Trimming took 1 base from V and 4 from J, leaving 16 bases between them. CDR3 length: 16 amino acids. The CDR3 here is CASSLALGSEGYGYTF. CDR3 nucleotide sequence: TGTGCCAGCAGCTTAGCCCTGGGCAGCGAGGGCTATGGCTACACCTTC.

This rearrangement joins TRBV6-5 to TRBJ1-5; no firm D call. The CDR3 runs 13 residues. Germline lookup yields CDR1 MNHEY and CDR2 SVGAGI. Trimming removed 0 bases from V and 8 bases from J, with 8 bases in between. This CDR3 is CASSYSRLEPQHF. CDR3 bases: TGTGCCAGCAGTTACTCGCGCCTTGAGCCCCAGCATTTT.

The chain links TRBV10-2 to TRBJ1-2; 10 bases map to TRBD1. This CDR3 region has 14 residues. The germline CDR1 and CDR2 sequences are WSHSY and SAAADI. Trimming cost V 6 bases and J 8 bases; bases outside gene matches: 9. The CDR3 bases are TGCGCCAGCAGCCCCGGGACAGGGGTTGGCGGCTACACCTTC. Translated, it gives CASSPGTGVGGYTF.

Worth noting for this clone: Other DNA sequences in this sample translate to the same CDR3. This chain links TRBV18 with TRBJ2-7; TRBD2 agrees at 8 bases. CDR3 length: 14 amino acids. The V gene end was trimmed by 2 bases and the J gene end by 1 base; junction bases not matched to a gene: 1. From germline, CDR1 is KGHSH and CDR2 LQKENI. CDR3 protein: CASSPSGGSYEQYF. CDR3 DNA: TGTGCCAGCTCACCAAGCGGGGGTTCCTACGAGCAGTACTTC.

The chain carries TRBV19 and TRBJ1-4; D is unresolved. The length of the CDR3 is 14 residues. V was pared by 10 bases and J by 5 bases, with 17 bases between. The germline V gene encodes CDR1 LNHDA and CDR2 SQIVND (reference sequence). DNA for the CDR3: TGTGCCACCTCAAGAGGACTTATAAATGAAAAACTGTTTTTT. This translates into CATSRGLINEKLFF.

This rearrangement joins TRBV6-5 to TRBJ2-7; weak D call: TRBD1 (5 bases). With 2 bases removed from V and 9 bases from J, the gap between germline ends came to 8 bases. The CDR3 covers 11 residues. Germline assignment: CDR1 MNHEY and CDR2 SVGAGI. This CDR3 reads CASSYGAWQYF. The DNA of the CDR3 is TGTGCCAGCAGTTACGGGGCCTGGCAGTACTTC.

This CDR3 is CASSSSWTGGAEAFF. CDR3 nucleotides: TGCGCCAGCAGCTCATCCTGGACGGGAGGGGCTGAAGCTTTCTTT. This chain links TRBV5-1 with TRBJ1-1, with D possibly TRBD1 on 5 matching bases. This CDR3 has 15 amino acids. Germline loops: CDR1 SGHRS, CDR2 YFSETQ. Trimming cost V 3 bases and J 6 bases, with 18 bases left between them. Full variable domain (missing parts from reference TRBV5-1 and TRBJ1-1): KAGVTQTPRYLIKTRGQQVTLSCSPISGHRSVSWYQQTPGQGLQFLFEYFSETQRNKGNFPGRFSGRQFSNSRSEMNVSTLELGDSALYLCASSSSWTGGAEAFFGQGTRLTVV.